This TCR beta chain was sequenced for a study of blood T cell repertoires in COVID-19. Across the whole study: COVID-19 samples collected from the United States, Italy and Spain covered acute and convalescent phases. The cDNA or gDNA used as material had been derived from T cells, B-cell-depleted T cells, or PBMCs.

Germline CDR1 is MGHRA and CDR2 is YSYEKL. V was clipped by 5 bases and J by 2 bases; unmatched bases: 4. The CDR3 spans 14 residues. Original processing methods: From reference gene primer amplification, estimates of nucleated cell counts were derived. Repertoires were generated with immunoSEQ multiplex PCR, while TCRdb's copy carries only in-frame clones and drops some. V, J and clone size reflect that table, while D and trimming were determined from the DNA. This table has around 130,000 clones, over 80% appearing once. This sequence joins TRBV4-1 and TRBJ2-3; the match to TRBD2 covers 7 bases. The sequence came from a man between 65 and 85 years old with acute or convalescent COVID-19. Sequencing used peripheral blood. Here the CDR3 DNA reads TGCGCCAGCAGCGTCGGGACTAACACAGATACGCAGTATTTT. Its translation is CASSVGTNTDTQYF.